The present TCR beta chain was sequenced within a study of blood T cell repertoires in COVID-19. Study-level information: Specimens from acute and convalescent COVID-19 originated in the United States, Italy and Spain. T cells, B-cell-depleted T cells, or PBMCs provided the cDNA or gDNA that served as material.

Original methodology: Nucleated cell number was recorded as an estimate derived from reference gene primer amplification. Some clones are missing from TCRdb's copy, which holds only in-frame ones; the method was immunoSEQ multiplex PCR. D and trimming were read from the DNA, whereas the V and J calls and clone size are those reported in that table. The sample holds 110,000 to 150,000 clones, 78% seen once. The clonotype was recovered from a woman in her fifties or sixties with acute or convalescent COVID-19. What was sequenced was peripheral blood.

This CDR3 reads CASSIAGPSYEQYF. CDR3 nucleotides: TGTGCCAGCAGCATAGCGGGACCCTCCTACGAGCAGTACTTC. V gene TRBV5-4 combines with J gene TRBJ2-7; 8 positions agree with TRBD2. The J segment lost 0 bases and the V segment lost 4 bases, leaving 3 bases of the junction unmatched. Germline assignment: CDR1 SGHNT and CDR2 YYREEE (reference sequence). This CDR3 has 14 amino acids.